This T cell receptor beta chain was found in a study of graft-versus-host responses after intestinal transplantation. Study in general: All recipients were given anti-thymocyte globulin induction, and tacrolimus and steroids were then administered for around three years.

General study points: There were GvH clones found in recipient marrow, and some of them appeared first in ileum or blood. Some patients had graft-donor T cell macrochimerism. In their allografts, the ratios of graft-versus-host to host-versus-graft T cell clones were high.

Here immunoSEQ multiplex PCR was the method, and the copy in TCRdb shows in-frame clones only, minus some. Counted here are 80,000 to 100,000 clones, 90% to 95% occurring once; the ten biggest clones make up 0.15% to 0.2%. The length of the CDR3 is 13 residues. V was clipped by 8 bases and J by 4 bases; unmatched bases: 3. CDR1 is SQVTM and CDR2 is ANQGSEA in the germline V gene. About this clone: Its antigen remains unidentified.

The sequencing here drew on unstimulated CD4+ T cells sorted from spleen or lymph node cells, taken before intestinal transplant. The clonotype originates from a human donor who received an intestinal transplant. The V call is TRBV29-1, the J call TRBJ2-3, with 13 positions matching TRBD2. Here the CDR3 DNA reads TGCAGCTCAACTAGCGGGGGGGCAGATACGCAGTATTTT. Its translation: CSSTSGGADTQYF.